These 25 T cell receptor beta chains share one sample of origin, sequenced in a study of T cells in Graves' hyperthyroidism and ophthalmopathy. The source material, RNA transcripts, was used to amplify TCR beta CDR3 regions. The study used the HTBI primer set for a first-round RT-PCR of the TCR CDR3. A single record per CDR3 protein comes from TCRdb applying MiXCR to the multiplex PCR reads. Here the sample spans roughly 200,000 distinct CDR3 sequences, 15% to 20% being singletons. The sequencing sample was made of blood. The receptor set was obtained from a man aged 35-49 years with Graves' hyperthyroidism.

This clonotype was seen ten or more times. The CDR3 DNA sequence: TGTGCCAGCAGCTTTCACCGGGGGCCGGAGACCCAGTACTTC. It specifies CASSFHRGPETQYF. The chain combines TRBV7-2 with TRBJ2-5, with D perhaps given as TRBD1 or TRBD2 (6 bases each). The germline gives CDR1 SGHTA, CDR2 FQGNSA. V was clipped by 3 bases and J by 5 bases, with 13 bases between them. The CDR3 contains 14 residues.

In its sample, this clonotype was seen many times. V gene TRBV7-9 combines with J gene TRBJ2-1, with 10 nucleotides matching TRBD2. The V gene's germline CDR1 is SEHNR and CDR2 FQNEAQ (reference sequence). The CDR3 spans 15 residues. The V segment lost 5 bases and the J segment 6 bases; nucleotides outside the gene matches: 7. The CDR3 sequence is CASSLSGLATNEQFF. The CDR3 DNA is TGTGCCAGCAGCCTTTCGGGACTAGCGACCAATGAGCAGTTCTTC.

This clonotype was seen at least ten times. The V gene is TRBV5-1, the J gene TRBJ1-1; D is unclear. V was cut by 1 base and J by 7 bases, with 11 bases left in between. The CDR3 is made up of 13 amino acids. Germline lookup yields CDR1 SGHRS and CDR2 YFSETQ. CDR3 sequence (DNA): TGCGCCAGCAGCTTGACAGCTGTAGATGAAGCTTTCTTT. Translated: CASSLTAVDEAFF.

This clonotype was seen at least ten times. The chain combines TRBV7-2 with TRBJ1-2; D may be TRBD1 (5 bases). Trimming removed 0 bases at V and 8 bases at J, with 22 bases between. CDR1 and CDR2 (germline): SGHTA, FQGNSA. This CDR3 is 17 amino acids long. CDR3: CASSLAYVPGLTHGYTF. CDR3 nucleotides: TGTGCCAGCAGCTTAGCGTATGTTCCAGGGTTAACGCACGGCTACACCTTC.

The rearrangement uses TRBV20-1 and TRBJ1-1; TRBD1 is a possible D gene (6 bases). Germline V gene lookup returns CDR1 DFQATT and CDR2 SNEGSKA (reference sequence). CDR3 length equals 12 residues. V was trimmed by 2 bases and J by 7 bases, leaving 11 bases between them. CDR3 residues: CSARQGHLEAFF. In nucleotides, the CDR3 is TGCAGTGCTAGACAGGGACACCTTGAAGCTTTCTTT.

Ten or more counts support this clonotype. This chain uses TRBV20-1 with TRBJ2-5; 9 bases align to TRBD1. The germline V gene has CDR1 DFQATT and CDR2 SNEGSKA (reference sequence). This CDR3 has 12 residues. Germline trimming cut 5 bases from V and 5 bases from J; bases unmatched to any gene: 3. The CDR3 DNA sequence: TGCAGTGCTCCCGACAGGGGGGAGACCCAGTACTTC. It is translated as CSAPDRGETQYF.

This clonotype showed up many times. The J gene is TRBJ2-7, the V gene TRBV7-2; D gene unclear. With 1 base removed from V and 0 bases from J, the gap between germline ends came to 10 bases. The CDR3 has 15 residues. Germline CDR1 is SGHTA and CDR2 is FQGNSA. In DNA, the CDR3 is TGTGCCAGCAGCTTAGGACACTATAGCTCCTACGAGCAGTACTTC. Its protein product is CASSLGHYSSYEQYF.

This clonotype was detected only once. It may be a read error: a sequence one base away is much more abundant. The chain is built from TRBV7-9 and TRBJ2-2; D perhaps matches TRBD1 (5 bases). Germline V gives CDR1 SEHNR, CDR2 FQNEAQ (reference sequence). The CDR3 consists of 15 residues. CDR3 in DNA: TGTACCAGCAGCGAGACCGTACAGGTCACCGGGGAGCTGTTTTTT. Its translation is CTSSETVQVTGELFF.

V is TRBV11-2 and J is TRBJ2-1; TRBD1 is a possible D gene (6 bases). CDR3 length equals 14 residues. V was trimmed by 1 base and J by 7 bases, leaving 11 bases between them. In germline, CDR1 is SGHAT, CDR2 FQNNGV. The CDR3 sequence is CASSLGEGVNEQFF. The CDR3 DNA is TGTGCCAGCAGCTTAGGTGAGGGGGTGAATGAGCAGTTCTTC.

The CDR3 here is CASSNNHPVNPSEAFF. As DNA, the CDR3 is TGTGCCAGCAGTAACAACCACCCGGTAAATCCTTCTGAAGCTTTCTTT. The chain employs TRBV28 and TRBJ1-1; D remains unclear. V gave up 5 bases and J gave up 6 bases, with 22 bases separating them. CDR3 length: 16 amino acids. Germline CDR1 is MDHEN and CDR2 is SYDVKM.

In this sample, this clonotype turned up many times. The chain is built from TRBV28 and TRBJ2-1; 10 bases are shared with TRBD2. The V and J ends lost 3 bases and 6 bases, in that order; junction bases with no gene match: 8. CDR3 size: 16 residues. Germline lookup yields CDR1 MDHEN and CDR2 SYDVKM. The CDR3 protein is CASSFELAGKTNEQFF. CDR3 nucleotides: TGTGCCAGCAGTTTCGAACTAGCGGGAAAGACCAATGAGCAGTTCTTC.

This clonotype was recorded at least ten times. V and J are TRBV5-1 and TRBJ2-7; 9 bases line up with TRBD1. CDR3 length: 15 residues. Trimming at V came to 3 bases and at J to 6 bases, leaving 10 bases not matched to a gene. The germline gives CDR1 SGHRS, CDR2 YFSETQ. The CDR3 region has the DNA TGCGCCAGCAGCTCGGAGCCGGGACAGGGAGGCGAGCAGTACTTC. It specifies CASSSEPGQGGEQYF.

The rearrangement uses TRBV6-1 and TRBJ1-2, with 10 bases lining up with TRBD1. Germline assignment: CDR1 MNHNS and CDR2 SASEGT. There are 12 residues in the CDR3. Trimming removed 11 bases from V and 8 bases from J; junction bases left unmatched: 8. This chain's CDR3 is CASRQGARGYTF. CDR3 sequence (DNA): TGTGCCTCCAGACAGGGGGCGCGAGGCTACACCTTC.

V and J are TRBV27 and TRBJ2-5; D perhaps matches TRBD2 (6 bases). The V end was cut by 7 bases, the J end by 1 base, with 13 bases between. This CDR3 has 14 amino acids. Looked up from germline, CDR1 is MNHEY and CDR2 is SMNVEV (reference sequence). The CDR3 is CASKVEGLQETQYF. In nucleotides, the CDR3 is TGTGCCAGCAAAGTGGAGGGACTCCAAGAGACCCAGTACTTC.

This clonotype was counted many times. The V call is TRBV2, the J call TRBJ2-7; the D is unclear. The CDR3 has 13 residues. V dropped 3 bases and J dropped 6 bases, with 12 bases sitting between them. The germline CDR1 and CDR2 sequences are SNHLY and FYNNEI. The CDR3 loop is CASSDSAALEQYF. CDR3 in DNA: TGTGCCAGCAGTGATTCTGCGGCCCTCGAGCAGTACTTC.

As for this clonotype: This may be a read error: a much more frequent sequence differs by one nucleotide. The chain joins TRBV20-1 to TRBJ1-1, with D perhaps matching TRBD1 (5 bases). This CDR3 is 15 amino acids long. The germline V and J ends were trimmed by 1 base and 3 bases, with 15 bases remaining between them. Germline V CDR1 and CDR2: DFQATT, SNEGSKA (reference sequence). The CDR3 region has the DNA TGCAGTGCTAGAGGGGGGAGATGGAAGGACACTGAAGCTTTCTTT. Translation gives CSARGGRWKDTEAFF.

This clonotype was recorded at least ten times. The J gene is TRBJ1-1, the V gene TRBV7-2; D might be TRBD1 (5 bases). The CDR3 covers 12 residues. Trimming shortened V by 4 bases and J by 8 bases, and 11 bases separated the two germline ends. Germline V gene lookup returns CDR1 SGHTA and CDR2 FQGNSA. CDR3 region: CASSSIWGEAFF. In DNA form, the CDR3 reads TGTGCCAGCAGCTCCATATGGGGGGAAGCTTTCTTT.

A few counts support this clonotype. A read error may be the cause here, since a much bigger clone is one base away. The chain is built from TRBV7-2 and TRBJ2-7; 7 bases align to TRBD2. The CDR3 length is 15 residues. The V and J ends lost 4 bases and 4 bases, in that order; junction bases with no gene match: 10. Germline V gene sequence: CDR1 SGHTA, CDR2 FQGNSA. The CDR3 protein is CASSYLGGEGYEQYF. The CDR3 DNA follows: TGTGCCAGCAGCTACCTTGGGGGGGAGGGATACGAGCAGTACTTC.

Here the CDR3 DNA reads TGTGCCAGCAGTGTCAACAGGGACCGGGATGGCTACACCTTC. Its translation is CASSVNRDRDGYTF. The rearrangement links TRBV28 to TRBJ1-2, with D possibly being TRBD1 (6 bases). The CDR3 loop spans 14 amino acids. From germline, CDR1 is MDHEN and CDR2 SYDVKM. Trimming removed 5 bases from V and 6 bases from J, with 16 bases in between.

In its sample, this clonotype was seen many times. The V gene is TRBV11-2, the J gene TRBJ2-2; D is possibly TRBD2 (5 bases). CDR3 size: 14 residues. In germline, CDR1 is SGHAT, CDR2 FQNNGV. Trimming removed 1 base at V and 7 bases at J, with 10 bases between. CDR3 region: CASSLGGLGGELFF. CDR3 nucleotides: TGTGCCAGCAGCTTAGGCGGGCTGGGCGGGGAGCTGTTTTTT.

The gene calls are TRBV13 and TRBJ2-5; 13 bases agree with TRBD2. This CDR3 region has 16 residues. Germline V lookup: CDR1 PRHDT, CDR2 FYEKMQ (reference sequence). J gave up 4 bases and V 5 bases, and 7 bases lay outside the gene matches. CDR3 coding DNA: TGTGCCAGCAGCACCCGACTAGCGGGGGGCGCAGAGACCCAGTACTTC. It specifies CASSTRLAGGAETQYF.

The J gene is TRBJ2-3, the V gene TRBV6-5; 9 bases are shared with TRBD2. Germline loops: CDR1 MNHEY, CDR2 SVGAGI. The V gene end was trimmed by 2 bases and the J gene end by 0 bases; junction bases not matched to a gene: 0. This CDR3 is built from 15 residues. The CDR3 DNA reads TGTGCCAGCAGTTACCTAGCGGGGAGCACAGATACGCAGTATTTT. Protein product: CASSYLAGSTDTQYF.

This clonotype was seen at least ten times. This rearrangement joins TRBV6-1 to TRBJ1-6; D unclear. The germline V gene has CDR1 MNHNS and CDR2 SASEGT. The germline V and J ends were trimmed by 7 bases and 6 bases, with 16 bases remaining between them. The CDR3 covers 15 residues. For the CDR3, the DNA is TGTGCCAGCACCCAGCGCCCTACTGTTAATTCACCCCTCCACTTT. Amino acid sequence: CASTQRPTVNSPLHF.

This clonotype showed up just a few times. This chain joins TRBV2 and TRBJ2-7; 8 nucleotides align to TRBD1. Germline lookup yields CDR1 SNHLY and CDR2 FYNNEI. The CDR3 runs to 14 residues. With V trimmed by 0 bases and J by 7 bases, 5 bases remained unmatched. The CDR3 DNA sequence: TGTGCCAGCAGTGAAGCTCTCAGGGGGCTGGAGCAGTACTTC. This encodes CASSEALRGLEQYF.

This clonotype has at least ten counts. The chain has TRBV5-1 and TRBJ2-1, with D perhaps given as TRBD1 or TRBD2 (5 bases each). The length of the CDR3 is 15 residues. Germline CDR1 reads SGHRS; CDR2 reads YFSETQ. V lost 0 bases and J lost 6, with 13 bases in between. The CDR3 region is CASSLAGAGVNEQFF. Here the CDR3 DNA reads TGCGCCAGCAGCTTGGCTGGGGCGGGCGTCAATGAGCAGTTCTTC.